These 19 T cell receptor beta chains originate from one sample sequenced in a study of siplizumab effects on memory and regulatory T cells. Researchers cocultured the mixed lymphocyte reaction cells at 37°C for 6 to 7 days. The method was immunoSEQ multiplex PCR; TCRdb's version includes in-frame clones alone and lacks a portion of them. The table has a few hundred clones, 66% seen once. These receptors are not linked to any known antigen. The material sequenced was CFSE-low (dividing) CD4+ T cells sorted from an allogeneic mixed lymphocyte reaction. These receptors were collected from a human donor in good health; the cells came from an allogeneic mixed lymphocyte reaction.

The CDR3 region is CSVGQAKNIQYF. The CDR3 DNA is TGCAGCGTGGGACAGGCCAAAAACATTCAGTACTTC. The chain couples TRBV29-1 to TRBJ2-4; TRBD1 matches 7 bases. The CDR3 covers 12 residues. CDR1 is SQVTM, CDR2 ANQGSEA, per germline. Germline trimming cut 6 bases from V and 1 base from J; bases unmatched to any gene: 0.

The V call is TRBV7-9, the J call TRBJ2-3; D unclear. The CDR3 contains 15 residues. Germline CDR1 SEHNR, CDR2 FQNEAQ (reference sequence). The V and J ends lost 4 bases and 2 bases respectively, with 13 bases between them. The CDR3 region is CASSSPELFTDTQYF. CDR3 sequence (DNA): TGTGCCAGCAGCTCCCCCGAGTTGTTCACAGATACGCAGTATTTT. Full variable domain (outside the CDR3, taken from reference TRBV7-9 and TRBJ2-3): DTGVSQNPRHKITKRGQNVTFRCDPISEHNRLYWYRQTLGQGPEFLTYFQNEAQLEKSRLLSDRFSAERPKGSFSTLEIQRTEQGDSAMYLCASSSPELFTDTQYFGPGTRLTVL.

The rearrangement links TRBV4-1 to TRBJ1-1; D unclear. The V gene lost 2 bases and the J gene lost 0 bases, with 7 bases spanning the gap. Germline V gene lookup returns CDR1 MGHRA and CDR2 YSYEKL. CDR3 length: 14 amino acids. The CDR3, as DNA: TGCGCCAGCAGCCAACTCCACATGAACACTGAAGCTTTCTTT. Amino acids: CASSQLHMNTEAFF.

This clone was seen only a few times. The CDR3 is CASRSPGQHQPQHF. The CDR3 DNA reads TGTGCCAGCAGGTCACCGGGACAGCATCAGCCCCAGCATTTT. The chain employs TRBV28 and TRBJ1-5; 7 bases are shared with TRBD1. With V trimmed by 6 bases and J by 5 bases, 7 bases remained unmatched. The CDR3 is 14 residues long. Per the germline V gene, CDR1 is MDHEN and CDR2 is SYDVKM.

This clone has only a few counts. This chain uses TRBV7-9 with TRBJ1-2, with TRBD1 identical over 8 bases. Losses at the gene ends were 9 bases for V and 3 bases for J; bases not matched to a gene: 6. CDR3 length: 13 residues. CDR1 SEHNR and CDR2 FQNEAQ come from the germline V gene (reference sequence). The chain's CDR3 is CASNDRGDYGYTF. The CDR3 DNA sequence: TGTGCCAGTAACGACAGGGGAGACTATGGCTACACCTTC.

In DNA, the CDR3 is TGTGCCAGTAGTATGATTTCGGCAGGGGGCGGCTACACCTTC. It yields the protein CASSMISAGGGYTF. The chain has TRBV19 and TRBJ1-2, with 8 positions matching TRBD1. V was pared by 3 bases and J by 8 bases, with 8 bases of the junction left unmatched. Germline lookup yields CDR1 LNHDA and CDR2 SQIVND (reference sequence). The CDR3 extends over 14 amino acids.

This clone was observed a few times. The chain carries TRBV6-5 and TRBJ1-3; 9 nucleotides agree with TRBD1. The CDR3 spans 15 residues. Germline V gene data show CDR1 as MNHEY and CDR2 as SVGAGI. V shed 5 bases, J shed 4 bases, and the junction held 6 bases outside the gene matches. The CDR3 DNA reads as TGTGCCAGCAGTGGAAACAGGGGGCAAGGAAACACCATATATTTT. Translation gives CASSGNRGQGNTIYF.

This rearrangement joins TRBV6-1 to TRBJ2-1; 8 positions agree with TRBD1. Germline V gene lookup returns CDR1 MNHNS and CDR2 SASEGT. There are 14 residues in the CDR3. V was pared by 7 bases and J by 4 bases, with 6 bases of the junction left unmatched. The DNA of the CDR3 is TGTGCCAGCATCATGACAGGGGTTTACAATGAGCAGTTCTTC. Translated, it gives CASIMTGVYNEQFF.

This rearrangement joins TRBV10-3 to TRBJ2-7, with 8 bases aligning to TRBD1. Germline assignment: CDR1 ENHRY and CDR2 SYGVKD. The CDR3 contains 13 residues. J lost 2 bases, V lost 6 bases, and 3 bases had no gene match. The CDR3 coding sequence is TGTGCCATCAGCAAGGGACAGGCCTACGAGCAGTACTTC. Translating gives CAISKGQAYEQYF.

The J gene is TRBJ1-3, the V gene TRBV6-6; TRBD1 is a possible D gene (5 bases). V gave up 6 bases and J gave up 4 bases, with 13 bases separating them. CDR1 and CDR2 (germline): MNHNY, SVGAGI (reference sequence). The CDR3 loop spans 14 amino acids. The CDR3 sequence is CASSSPGRGNTIYF. The CDR3 nucleotides are TGTGCCAGCAGCTCCCCAGGGAGAGGAAACACCATATATTTT.

This chain uses TRBV19 with TRBJ2-3; D call uncertain. The V gene lost 4 bases and the J gene lost 1 base, with 9 bases spanning the gap. The CDR3 loop spans 14 amino acids. CDR1 is LNHDA, CDR2 SQIVND, per germline (reference sequence). The CDR3 loop reads CASSTGPGTDTQYF. The DNA of the CDR3 is TGTGCCAGTAGTACCGGACCAGGCACAGATACGCAGTATTTT.

The V gene is TRBV6-1, the J gene TRBJ2-3; 8 bases line up with TRBD2. Losses at the gene ends were 2 bases for V and 1 base for J; bases not matched to a gene: 5. Germline-derived CDR1 and CDR2 are MNHNS and SASEGT. CDR3 size: 16 residues. CDR3 sequence (DNA): TGTGCCAGCAGTGAACGACTAGCGCGAGGCACAGATACGCAGTATTTT. Protein sequence: CASSERLARGTDTQYF.

This clone has a single count. CDR3 DNA: TGTGCCAGCAGCTTGGGGGCAGAGGGTATGGGCGAGCAGTACTTC. As protein: CASSLGAEGMGEQYF. The chain employs TRBV7-8 and TRBJ2-7, with D possibly TRBD1 on 6 matching bases. Per germline, CDR1 SGHVS and CDR2 FQNEAQ. This CDR3 has 15 residues. The ends were cut back, 3 bases at V and 6 bases at J, with 18 bases in the middle. Variable domain in full (rest from reference TRBV7-8 and TRBJ2-7): GAGVSQSPRYKVAKRGQDVALRCDPISGHVSLFWYQQALGQGPEFLTYFQNEAQLDKSGLPSDRFFAERPEGSVSTLKIQRTQQEDSAVYLCASSLGAEGMGEQYFGPGTRLTVT.

V gene TRBV28 combines with J gene TRBJ2-5; D is uncertain. V was trimmed by 6 bases and J by 5 bases, leaving 13 bases between them. Germline CDR1 reads MDHEN; CDR2 reads SYDVKM. The CDR3 is 13 residues long. The CDR3 region has the DNA TGTGCCAGCAGCTTTCGGGCCCCGGAGACCCAGTACTTC. This encodes CASSFRAPETQYF.

This clone was recorded only once. V gene TRBV13 combines with J gene TRBJ2-1; D is unresolved. Germline loops: CDR1 PRHDT, CDR2 FYEKMQ (reference sequence). V lost 2 bases and J lost 4, with 3 bases in between. The length of the CDR3 is 12 residues. In DNA form, the CDR3 reads TGTGCCAGCAGCTTACGTTACAATGAGCAGTTCTTC. Its protein is CASSLRYNEQFF.

This chain connects TRBV19 to TRBJ1-2; possible D gene TRBD1, 6 bases. Looked up from germline, CDR1 is LNHDA and CDR2 is SQIVND (reference sequence). With 10 bases removed from V and 8 bases from J, the gap between germline ends came to 20 bases. This CDR3 is built from 13 residues. CDR3 in DNA: TGTGCCACCAGGGAAGAGGACAGTAGGGGCTACACCTTC. Amino acid sequence: CATREEDSRGYTF.

This chain links TRBV5-1 with TRBJ2-3, with 8 bases fitting TRBD1. The CDR3 is made up of 13 amino acids. The trim removed 7 bases at V and 0 bases at J, leaving 1 base unmatched. CDR1 is SGHRS and CDR2 is YFSETQ in the germline V gene. The CDR3 nucleotides read TGCGCCAGCGGACAGGGAAGCACAGATACGCAGTATTTT. Its protein product is CASGQGSTDTQYF.

This clone was counted only a few times. This chain uses TRBV15 with TRBJ2-5; 9 nucleotides align to TRBD1. The CDR3 totals 14 residues. CDR1 is LNHNV, CDR2 YYDKDF, per germline (reference sequence). After removal of 6 bases from V and 4 bases from J, the junction contained 6 bases not matched to a gene. The CDR3 reads CATSLQGALETQYF. In DNA form, the CDR3 reads TGTGCCACCAGTTTACAGGGGGCCTTAGAGACCCAGTACTTC.

This rearrangement joins TRBV5-4 to TRBJ1-1, with D maybe TRBD1 (6 bases). This CDR3 has 18 amino acids. The germline V gene has CDR1 SGHNT and CDR2 YYREEE (reference sequence). V dropped 0 bases and J dropped 4 bases, with 22 bases sitting between them. The DNA for the CDR3 is TGTGCCAGCAGCTTGGGGGGGTTACCGGGACACCGGATCACTGAAGCTTTCTTT. Translation: CASSLGGLPGHRITEAFF. The complete variable domain, with remaining parts taken from reference TRBV5-4 and TRBJ1-1, reads ETGVTQSPTHLIKTRGQQVTLRCSSQSGHNTVSWYQQALGQGPQFIFQYYREEENGRGNFPPRFSGLQFPNYSSELNVNALELDDSALYLCASSLGGLPGHRITEAFFGQGTRLTVV.